This T cell receptor (beta chain) was retrieved from a study of OX40 agonist ivuxolimab in advanced cancers. Broader study findings: Determination of antigen specificity was not performed for the expanded peripheral T cells.

This clone was seen only a few times. The antigen is unknown. Other DNA variants within this sample encode the same CDR3. The protocol was immunoSEQ multiplex PCR, while the TCRdb copy is restricted to in-frame clones and leaves out a portion. This table has tens of thousands of clones, 80% to 90% appearing once. This CDR3 spans 14 amino acids. Per the germline V gene, CDR1 is KGHSH and CDR2 is LQKENI. With 3 bases clipped from V and 1 base from J, the junction kept 2 bases outside the gene matches. This specimen consisted of CD4+ or CD8+ T cells sorted from blood, obtained in a trial of the OX40 agonist ivuxolimab. The V gene is TRBV18, the J gene TRBJ1-1, with 7 bases fitting TRBD1. The receptor was derived from an adult with an advanced solid tumor such as melanoma, head and neck, liver or kidney cancer. The DNA for the CDR3 is TGTGCCAGCTCACCTCGGACAGGGAACACTGAAGCTTTCTTT. It translates to CASSPRTGNTEAFF.